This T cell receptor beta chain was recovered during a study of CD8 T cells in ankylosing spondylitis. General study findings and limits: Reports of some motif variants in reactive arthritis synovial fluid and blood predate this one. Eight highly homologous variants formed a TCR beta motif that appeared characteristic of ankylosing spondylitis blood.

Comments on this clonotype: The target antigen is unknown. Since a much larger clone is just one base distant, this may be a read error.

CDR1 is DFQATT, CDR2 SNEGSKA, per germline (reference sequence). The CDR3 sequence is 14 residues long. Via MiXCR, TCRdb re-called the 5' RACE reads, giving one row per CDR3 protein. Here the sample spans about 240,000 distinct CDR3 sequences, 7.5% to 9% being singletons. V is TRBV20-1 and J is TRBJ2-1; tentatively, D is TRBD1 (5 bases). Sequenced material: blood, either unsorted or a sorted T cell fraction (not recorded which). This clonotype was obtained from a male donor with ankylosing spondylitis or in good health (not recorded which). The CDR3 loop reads CSPRDKQGSNEQFF. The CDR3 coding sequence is TGCAGTCCTAGAGATAAGCAGGGTTCTAATGAGCAGTTCTTC.